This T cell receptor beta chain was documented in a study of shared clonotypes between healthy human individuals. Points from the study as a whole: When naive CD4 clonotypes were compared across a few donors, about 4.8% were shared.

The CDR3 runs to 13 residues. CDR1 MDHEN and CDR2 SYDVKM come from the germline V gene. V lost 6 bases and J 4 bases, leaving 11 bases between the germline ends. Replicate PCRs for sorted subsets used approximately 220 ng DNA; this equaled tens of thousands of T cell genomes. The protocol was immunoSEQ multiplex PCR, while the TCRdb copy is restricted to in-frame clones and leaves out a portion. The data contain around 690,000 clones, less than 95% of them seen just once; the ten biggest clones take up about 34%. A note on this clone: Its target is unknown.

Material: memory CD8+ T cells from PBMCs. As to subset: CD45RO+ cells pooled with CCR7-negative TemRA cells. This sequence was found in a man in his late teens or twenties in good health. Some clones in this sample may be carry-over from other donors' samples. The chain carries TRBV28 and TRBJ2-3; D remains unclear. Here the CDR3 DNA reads TGTGCCAGCAGCCGGCGTCAGGCAGATACGCAGTATTTT. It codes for CASSRRQADTQYF.